The 16 T cell receptor beta chains reported below all come from one sample, sequenced in a study of healthy donors' naive CD4 and CD8 T cells. Each TCR library used about 500 ng of total RNA and a linear amplification protocol. One entry per CDR3 protein, called by TCRdb with MiXCR from the reads. The data contain 150,000 to 200,000 distinct CDR3 sequences, about 76% of them singletons. Sequencing was done on a sample of naive CD4+ and CD8+ T cells sorted from blood, pooled from several donors. These TCRs come from a pool of human donors in good health; the sample pools cells from several healthy donors.

The V gene is TRBV6-1, the J gene TRBJ1-1, with unresolved D. CDR3 length equals 14 residues. Trimming stripped 6 bases from V and 4 bases from J, with 15 bases between. Germline V gives CDR1 MNHNS, CDR2 SASEGT. The CDR3 loop is CASSIAGLGTEAFF. Here the CDR3 DNA reads TGTGCCAGCAGCATCGCGGGTCTGGGCACTGAAGCTTTCTTT.

This clonotype occurred once. Here the CDR3 reads CASSGVMRGYSYGYTF. In DNA form, the CDR3 reads TGTGCCAGCAGTGGTGTGATGAGGGGGTATAGTTATGGCTACACCTTC. This rearrangement joins TRBV6-1 to TRBJ1-2, with a tentative D call TRBD1 (6 bases). The CDR3 runs 16 residues. Looked up from germline, CDR1 is MNHNS and CDR2 is SASEGT. Trimming pared 4 bases from V and 5 bases from J, leaving 20 bases between.

The V call is TRBV15, the J call TRBJ1-2; D might be TRBD1 (5 bases). V lost 8 bases and J lost 4, with 20 bases in between. Per germline, CDR1 LNHNV and CDR2 YYDKDF (reference sequence). The CDR3 spans 15 residues. CDR3 DNA sequence: TGTGCCACCTCATATCCCCAGGGACGCTCCTATGGCTACACCTTC. Amino acid sequence: CATSYPQGRSYGYTF.

The J gene is TRBJ2-1, the V gene TRBV24-1; D uncertain. The CDR3 extends over 12 amino acids. From germline, CDR1 is KGHDR and CDR2 SFDVKD. Trimming took 2 bases from V and 6 from J, leaving 4 bases between them. The chain's CDR3 is CATSDSPNEQFF. The DNA of the CDR3 is TGTGCCACCAGTGATTCCCCCAATGAGCAGTTCTTC.

V gene TRBV29-1 combines with J gene TRBJ2-1, with D unclear. V was pared by 5 bases and J by 4 bases, with 18 bases between. The CDR3 is made up of 15 amino acids. CDR1 is SQVTM and CDR2 is ANQGSEA in the germline V gene. The CDR3 sequence is CSVSGLGLVYNEQFF. For the CDR3, the DNA is TGCAGCGTTTCTGGTTTAGGTCTCGTATACAATGAGCAGTTCTTC.

This clonotype was recorded only once. The rearrangement joins TRBV27 to TRBJ1-2; TRBD1 agrees at 7 bases. The CDR3 spans 17 residues. In germline, CDR1 is MNHEY, CDR2 SMNVEV (reference sequence). The ends lost 1 base at V and 0 bases at J; junction bases unmatched: 8. The CDR3 sequence is CASSLWGTTGTNYGYTF. Here the CDR3 DNA reads TGTGCCAGCAGTTTATGGGGGACGACAGGGACTAACTATGGCTACACCTTC.

The rearrangement joins TRBV19 to TRBJ1-1, with D unclear. The CDR3 totals 11 residues. V was pared by 3 bases and J by 5 bases, with 4 bases between. The germline V gene encodes CDR1 LNHDA and CDR2 SQIVND (reference sequence). CDR3 in DNA: TGTGCCAGTAGTATGGGGACTGAAGCTTTCTTT. Its translation: CASSMGTEAFF.

The chain employs TRBV6-2 or TRBV6-3 and TRBJ1-5; D gene ambiguous. V lost 2 bases to trimming and J lost 8 bases, with 13 bases between them. CDR1 and CDR2 from the germline V gene are MNHEY and SVGEGT. This CDR3 contains 14 residues. CDR3 amino acids: CASSYVLPIEPQHF. The DNA for the CDR3 is TGTGCCAGCAGTTACGTCCTGCCTATAGAGCCCCAGCATTTT.

This chain links TRBV29-1 with TRBJ2-7; tentative D call: TRBD2 (6 bases). V was pared by 4 bases and J by 4 bases, with 14 bases between. The CDR3 loop spans 13 amino acids. The germline V gene encodes CDR1 SQVTM and CDR2 ANQGSEA. This CDR3 is CSVASGRGYEQYF. The CDR3 bases are TGCAGCGTTGCATCCGGGAGAGGATACGAGCAGTACTTC.

The table lists this clonotype with a count of one. The chain uses TRBV6-2 or TRBV6-3 and TRBJ2-6; D gene unclear. This CDR3 spans 13 amino acids. Germline V gene lookup returns CDR1 MNHEY and CDR2 SVGEGT. The ends were cut back, 4 bases at V and 4 bases at J, with 5 bases in the middle. CDR3 sequence reads: CASSFAGANVLTF. As DNA, the CDR3 is TGTGCCAGCAGTTTCGCCGGGGCCAACGTCCTGACTTTC.

The chain couples TRBV29-1 to TRBJ1-2; D is unresolved. Trimming removed 1 base from V and 4 bases from J, with 10 bases in between. The CDR3 contains 13 residues. Germline CDR1 and CDR2: SQVTM and ANQGSEA. CDR3 region: CSVEGPVGYGYTF. The CDR3 DNA reads as TGCAGCGTTGAAGGGCCCGTAGGCTATGGCTACACCTTC.

The chain joins TRBV12-3 or TRBV12-4 to TRBJ2-5; 7 bases line up with TRBD2. This CDR3 has 16 residues. Trimming at V came to 0 bases and at J to 3 bases, leaving 7 bases not matched to a gene. The CDR3, as DNA: TGTGCCAGCAGTTTAGCGTCCAGCGGGAAGGAAGAGACCCAGTACTTC. Protein: CASSLASSGKEETQYF.

This clonotype was detected a few times. The chain has TRBV29-1 and TRBJ2-5, with 7 bases lining up with TRBD1. This CDR3 is built from 13 residues. Unmatched junction bases numbered 11, after V lost 6 bases and J lost 7 bases. The germline V gene encodes CDR1 SQVTM and CDR2 ANQGSEA. In nucleotides, the CDR3 is TGCAGCGTATCCGGGACAGTGAGTTGGACCCAGTACTTC. Translating it yields CSVSGTVSWTQYF.

The chain combines TRBV29-1 with TRBJ1-2, with 9 bases identical to TRBD1. Germline CDR1 is SQVTM and CDR2 is ANQGSEA. J gave up 8 bases and V 4 bases, and 11 bases lay outside the gene matches. The CDR3 totals 14 residues. For the CDR3, the DNA is TGCAGCGTTGTTGTGGGACAGGGAAGGGGCGGCTACACCTTC. It codes for CSVVVGQGRGGYTF.

This clonotype has only a few counts. V and J are TRBV5-1 and TRBJ2-7; 9 bases fit TRBD1. CDR1 SGHRS and CDR2 YFSETQ come from the germline V gene. The J segment lost 6 bases and the V segment lost 2 bases, leaving 6 bases of the junction unmatched. The length of the CDR3 is 14 residues. The CDR3: CASSLSQGAFEQYF. Here the CDR3 DNA reads TGCGCCAGCAGCTTATCACAGGGGGCATTCGAGCAGTACTTC.

The CDR3 reads CSLQGMSTDTQYF. In DNA form, the CDR3 reads TGCAGCCTCCAGGGGATGTCCACAGATACGCAGTATTTT. V gene TRBV29-1 combines with J gene TRBJ2-3; D is possibly TRBD1 (6 bases). Germline lookup yields CDR1 SQVTM and CDR2 ANQGSEA. The CDR3 sequence is 13 residues long. The V gene lost 8 bases and the J gene lost 2 bases, with 14 bases spanning the gap.